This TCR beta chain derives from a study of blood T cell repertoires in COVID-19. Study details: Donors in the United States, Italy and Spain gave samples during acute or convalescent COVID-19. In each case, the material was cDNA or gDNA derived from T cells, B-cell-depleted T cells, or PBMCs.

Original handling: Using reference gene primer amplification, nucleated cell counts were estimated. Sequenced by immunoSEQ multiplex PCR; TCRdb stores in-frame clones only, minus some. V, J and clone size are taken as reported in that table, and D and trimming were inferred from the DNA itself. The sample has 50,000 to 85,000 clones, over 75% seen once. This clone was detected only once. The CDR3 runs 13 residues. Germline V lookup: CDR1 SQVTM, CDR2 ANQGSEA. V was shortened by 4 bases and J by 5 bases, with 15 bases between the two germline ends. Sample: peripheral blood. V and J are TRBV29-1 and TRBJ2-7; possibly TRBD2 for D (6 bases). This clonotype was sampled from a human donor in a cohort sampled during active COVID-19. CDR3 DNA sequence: TGCAGCGTTGGCGCGGGAAGACCCCACGAGCAGTACTTC. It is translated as CSVGAGRPHEQYF.